The clone carrying this TCR beta chain showed up just a few times. Time point of the sample: patch test 1, 2 weeks after DPC sensitization. Stated treatment: therapeutic diphenylcyclopropenone sensitization with weekly scalp DPC. This record comes from a study of human T cells and chemical hapten exposure. Study details: The sensitizing agent was 2% DPC, placed on around 2 cm by around 2 cm of upper inner arm skin. TCR yields differed between samples (mainly from small differences in pooled library volume).

TCRdb reanalysed the RACE reads using MiXCR and keeps one entry per CDR3 protein. Here the sample spans 150,000 to 200,000 distinct CDR3 sequences, about a fifth being singletons. V shed 2 bases and J shed 6 bases, with 7 bases lying between them. The germline CDR1 and CDR2 sequences are SQVTM and ANQGSEA. The CDR3 sequence is 11 residues long. Specimen: whole blood, collected in connection with sensitization to the hapten diphenylcyclopropenone (DPC). The chain combines TRBV29-1 with TRBJ2-5; the D is unclear. This TCR was sampled from a woman aged 45 to 65 with alopecia areata. Some clones in this sample may be carry-over from other donors' samples. In nucleotides, the CDR3 is TGCAGCGTTGAATTATCGCAGACCCAGTACTTC. Protein product: CSVELSQTQYF.